This TCR beta chain was observed in a study of cytomegalovirus exposure and HLA in healthy donors. The study's findings and limits: It was 150 to 200 TCR beta chains that were listed as cytomegalovirus-associated. Sequencing had likely introduced a cluster of highly shared sequence variants as an artifact. The authors later found TCR association rates varying by HLA locus, with DRB1 most and HLA-C fewest. HLA-A and HLA-B allele assignments for most subjects were reportedly predicted accurately using TCR beta sequences.

Unmatched junction bases numbered 8, after V lost 4 bases and J lost 1 base. Germline-derived CDR1 and CDR2 are SGHRS and YFSETQ. The CDR3 consists of 16 residues. The PCR ran on 60 Vbeta and 13 Jbeta primers. Repertoires were generated with immunoSEQ multiplex PCR, while TCRdb's copy carries only in-frame clones and drops some. This repertoire shows under 150,000 clones, 70% to 85% found once; its top ten account for roughly 1.2%. Comments on this clone: The antigen is not known.

The chain has TRBV5-1 and TRBJ2-1, with TRBD2 matching over 7 bases. The origin of this receptor is a boy younger than 18 in good health and CMV-seronegative. The sequencing input was PBMCs. CDR3 sequence (DNA): TGCGCCAGCAGCACACAACCTAGCGGTTCCTACAATGAGCAGTTCTTC. Amino acids: CASSTQPSGSYNEQFF.